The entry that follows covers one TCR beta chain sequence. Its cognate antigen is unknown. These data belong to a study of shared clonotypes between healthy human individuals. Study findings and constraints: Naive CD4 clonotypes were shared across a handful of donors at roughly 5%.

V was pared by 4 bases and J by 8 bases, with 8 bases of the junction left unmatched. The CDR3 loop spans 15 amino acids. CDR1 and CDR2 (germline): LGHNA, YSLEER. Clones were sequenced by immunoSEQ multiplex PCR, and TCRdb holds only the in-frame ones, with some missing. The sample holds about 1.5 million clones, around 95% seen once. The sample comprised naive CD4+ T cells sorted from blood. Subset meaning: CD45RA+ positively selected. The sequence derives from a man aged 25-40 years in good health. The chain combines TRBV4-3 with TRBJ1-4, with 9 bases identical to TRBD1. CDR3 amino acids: CASSPKQGAREKLFF. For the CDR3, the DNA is TGCGCCAGCAGCCCTAAACAGGGGGCGCGGGAAAAACTGTTTTTT.